These 10 T cell receptor beta chains were all obtained from the same sample, sequenced in a study of Tregs in tolerant kidney transplant recipients. Recipients received nonmyeloablative bone marrow transplants from related graft donors, with transient mixed chimerism. Measured with immunoSEQ multiplex PCR; TCRdb has only the in-frame clones, and not every one. The repertoire shows under 35,000 clones; the top ten hold under 2%. The sample in question was CD4+ T cells from blood (PBMCs), obtained 24 months after the transplant. All receptors derive from a human patient who received a combined kidney and bone marrow transplant. Some T cells may be provided by the graft donor.

About this clone itself: The read gets to within 3 residues of the CDR3 end, and the germline J gene fills in the rest. The chain couples TRBV7-8 to TRBJ1-1; D gene ambiguous. This CDR3 has 13 residues. Germline CDR1 and CDR2: SGHVS and FQNEAQ. Trimming cost V 2 bases and J 0 bases, with 4 bases left between them. Here the CDR3 reads CASSLTVNTEAFF. The sequenced part of the CDR3 DNA is TGTGCCAGCAGCTTAACAGTGAACACTGAA.

On this clone: The read falls 3 residues short of the CDR3 end, and the missing part is taken from the germline J gene. The rearrangement joins TRBV30 to TRBJ2-3; D might be TRBD1 (6 bases). This CDR3 has 13 amino acids. V was pared by 0 bases and J by 4 bases, with 8 bases between. Germline CDR1 is GTSNPN and CDR2 is SVGIG (reference sequence). This CDR3 reads CAWSVAGADTQYF. The sequenced part of the CDR3 DNA is TGTGCCTGGAGTGTAGCAGGGGCAGATACG.

In regard to this clone: The read terminates 3 residues ahead of where the CDR3 ends, so the germline J gene completes it. The gene calls are TRBV7-9 and TRBJ1-6; 8 bases align to TRBD1. The CDR3 consists of 15 residues. V shed 3 bases, J shed 9 bases, and the junction held 7 bases outside the gene matches. Per germline, CDR1 SEHNR and CDR2 FQNEAQ (reference sequence). CDR3 protein: CASSLGQGAGSPLHF. Incomplete CDR3 DNA: TGTGCCAGCAGCTTGGGTCAGGGGGCAGGTTCACCC.

CDR3 DNA (partial): TGCAGTGCTCCAGCGGGAGGGCCTTACAATGAG. Protein: CSAPAGGPYNE. The whole CDR3 protein reads CSAPAGGPYNEQFF. The rearrangement links TRBV20-1 to TRBJ2-1, with 10 nucleotides matching TRBD2. The read terminates 3 residues ahead of where the CDR3 ends, so the germline J gene completes it. The germline gives CDR1 DFQATT, CDR2 SNEGSKA (reference sequence). Trimming at V came to 5 bases and at J to 4 bases, leaving 5 bases not matched to a gene. The CDR3 totals 14 residues.

A word on this clone: The sequenced fragment ends 3 residues before the CDR3 boundary, so the rest is inferred from the germline J gene. This chain links TRBV6-2 or TRBV6-3 with TRBJ2-7; 12 nucleotides match TRBD2. Losses at the gene ends were 7 bases for V and 4 bases for J; bases not matched to a gene: 14. The CDR3 contains 17 residues. Germline-derived CDR1 and CDR2 are MNHEY and SVGEGT. This chain's CDR3 is CASTFPKRLAGVYEQYF. Incomplete CDR3 DNA: TGTGCCAGCACCTTCCCCAAACGACTAGCGGGAGTGTACGAG.

For this clone: The read is 3 residues too short to cover the CDR3 end, so that end is filled in from the germline J gene. The chain joins TRBV5-5 to TRBJ1-1; a weak D match, TRBD1 (6 bases). The CDR3 has 15 amino acids. V was trimmed by 1 base and J by 1 base, leaving 11 bases between them. Germline loops: CDR1 SGHKS, CDR2 YYEKEE (reference sequence). The part of the CDR3 DNA that was read is TGTGCCAGCAGCTTGTCCGGGACAAAGAACACTGAA. Translation gives CASSLSGTKNTE. The full CDR3 is CASSLSGTKNTEAFF.

A note on this clone: Coverage ceases 3 residues before the CDR3 finishes, and the germline J gene fills in the end. The chain has TRBV7-2 and TRBJ1-1; TRBD1 matches 7 bases. CDR3 length: 15 residues. With 0 bases clipped from V and 1 base from J, the junction kept 2 bases outside the gene matches. Germline V lookup: CDR1 SGHTA, CDR2 FQGNSA. CDR3 DNA (partial): TGTGCCAGCAGCTTAGCACAGGGGAAGAACACTGAA. Encoded protein: CASSLAQGKNTE. The whole CDR3 is CASSLAQGKNTEAFF.

A remark on this clone: With the read ending 3 residues before the CDR3 end, the germline J gene is used to fill in that end. This chain joins TRBV10-3 and TRBJ1-5, with a weak D call TRBD1 (5 bases). The V and J ends lost 4 bases and 4 bases respectively, with 8 bases between them. The CDR3 sequence is 13 residues long. Germline loops: CDR1 ENHRY, CDR2 SYGVKD. The sequenced part of the CDR3 DNA is TGTGCCATCAGTGTAGGGGTTAATCAGCCC. Protein sequence: CAISVGVNQP. From start to end, the CDR3 is CAISVGVNQPQHF.

As for this clone: The sequence runs out 3 residues before the end of the CDR3; the remainder is reconstructed from the germline J gene. The V gene is TRBV29-1, the J gene TRBJ1-1; TRBD1 is a possible D gene (5 bases). The CDR3 has 11 residues. Per germline, CDR1 SQVTM and CDR2 ANQGSEA. V lost 7 bases and J 1 base, leaving 7 bases between the germline ends. Incomplete CDR3 DNA: TGCAGCGGGAGGGGGAACACTGAA. Protein sequence: CSGRGNTE. The complete CDR3 sequence is CSGRGNTEAFF.

Worth noting for this clone: The read terminates 3 residues ahead of where the CDR3 ends, so the germline J gene completes it. The rearrangement joins TRBV7-2 to TRBJ2-7, with D possibly being TRBD2 (6 bases). The V gene's germline CDR1 is SGHTA and CDR2 FQGNSA. V was trimmed by 2 bases and J by 0 bases, leaving 11 bases between them. This CDR3 is built from 15 residues. Incomplete CDR3 DNA: TGTGCCAGCAGCTTAAGTAGCGGAAGCTCCTACGAG. This translates into CASSLSSGSSYE. The entire CDR3 sequence reads CASSLSSGSSYEQYF. The whole variable domain, remainder taken from reference TRBV7-2 and TRBJ2-7, is GAGVSQSPSNKVTEKGKDVELRCDPISGHTALYWYRQSLGQGLEFLIYFQGNSAPDKSGLPSDRFSAERTGGSVSTLTIQRTQQEDSAVYLCASSLSSGSSYEQYFGPGTRLTVT.